This T cell receptor (beta chain) was captured in a study of CD8 T cells in Susac syndrome. A quantity of about 0.45 to 1 ug RNA underwent reverse transcription using random hexamers. Multiplex immunoSEQ PCR targeted 54 Vbeta and 13 Jbeta TCR beta segments. Using its own MiXCR run on the immunoSEQ multiplex PCR reads, TCRdb lists one record per CDR3 protein. The data show some 400,000 distinct CDR3 sequences, with roughly 85% seen just once and approximately 0.11% held by the top ten. This CDR3 is built from 15 residues. Germline CDR1 is SNHLY and CDR2 is FYNNEI. V was shortened by 7 bases and J by 0 bases, with 12 bases between the two germline ends. TCR beta sequencing covered blood CD8+ and CD4+ T cells. Stable or active relapsing-remitting multiple sclerosis, untreated and meeting revised McDonald criteria, defined the controls. Through negative isolation, CD4+ and CD8+ T cells were obtained, while TEMRA cells were enriched using FACS.

This chain links TRBV2 with TRBJ2-2; D is perhaps TRBD1 (6 bases). What was sequenced was CD8+ T cells from PBMCs. The sequence was obtained from a human donor with multiple sclerosis. The CDR3 coding sequence is TGTGCCAGCACCAAGGGGACACCGAACACCGGGGAGCTGTTTTTT. Amino acids: CASTKGTPNTGELFF.